This TCR beta chain originates from a study of blood T cell repertoires in COVID-19. This CDR3 has 17 residues. Germline assignment: CDR1 SEHNR and CDR2 FQNEAQ (reference sequence). The V gene lost 1 base and the J gene lost 3 bases, with 16 bases spanning the gap. Some clones are missing from TCRdb's copy, which holds only in-frame ones; the method was immunoSEQ multiplex PCR. The table shows hundreds of thousands of clones, with approximately 90% occurring only once. Sequencing was done on a sample of PBMCs or T cells enriched from blood (not recorded which). The rearrangement joins TRBV7-9 to TRBJ2-4; a possible D gene is TRBD1 (5 bases). The TCR comes from a man in his forties or fifties who had recovered from COVID-19. The CDR3 sequence is CASSLGGYSQGKNIQYF. CDR3 DNA: TGTGCCAGCAGCTTAGGGGGTTACTCTCAGGGCAAAAACATTCAGTACTTC.